This T cell receptor beta chain derives from a study of T cells in Graves' hyperthyroidism and ophthalmopathy. This clonotype was counted at least ten times. The V gene's germline CDR1 is SGHRS and CDR2 YFSETQ. This CDR3 spans 14 amino acids. J lost 5 bases, V lost 2 bases, and 6 bases had no gene match. RNA transcripts yielded amplified TCR beta CDR3 regions. The HTBI primer set was used in a first-round RT-PCR of the TCR CDR3. Each CDR3 protein gets one entry after TCRdb re-called the multiplex PCR reads with MiXCR. Of under 400,000 distinct CDR3 sequences detected, 15% to 17% appear once; the ten largest clones hold about 30%.

V and J are TRBV5-1 and TRBJ1-1, with 7 bases fitting TRBD1. This receptor was identified in a woman between 18 and 29 years old with Graves' hyperthyroidism that later progressed to Graves' ophthalmopathy. The specimen was blood. The DNA for the CDR3 is TGCGCCAGCAGCTTAGACAGGGAGGGGACTGAAGCTTTCTTT. It yields the protein CASSLDREGTEAFF. Using reference TRBV5-1 and TRBJ1-1 for the parts outside the CDR3, the full variable domain is KAGVTQTPRYLIKTRGQQVTLSCSPISGHRSVSWYQQTPGQGLQFLFEYFSETQRNKGNFPGRFSGRQFSNSRSEMNVSTLELGDSALYLCASSLDREGTEAFFGQGTRLTVV.